This TCR beta chain is from a study of T cells in Graves' hyperthyroidism and ophthalmopathy. Findings of the study overall: Model predictions of ophthalmopathy came a median 6.5 months before onset. In blood, most of the thyroid clonotypes expanded above 0.001 were also present.

Using RNA transcripts as the source, TCR beta CDR3 regions were amplified. First-round RT-PCR targeting the TCR CDR3 was performed with the HTBI primer set. One entry per CDR3 protein results from TCRdb running MiXCR on the multiplex PCR reads. This sample has hundreds of thousands of distinct CDR3 sequences; over 15% occur once, and the top ten carry roughly 17%. In regard to this clonotype: Its antigen is not identified.

The germline gives CDR1 SGHTA, CDR2 FQGNSA. The CDR3 has 12 amino acids. The V gene lost 1 base and the J gene lost 9 bases, with 9 bases spanning the gap. Sampled blood dates from first hyperthyroidism diagnosis, and it precedes any ophthalmopathy symptoms. The chain joins TRBV7-2 to TRBJ1-1, with D possibly being TRBD1 (5 bases). This sequence was found in a woman in her forties or fifties with Graves' hyperthyroidism that later progressed to Graves' ophthalmopathy. Sequencing was performed on blood. CDR3 protein: CASSLGWTQAFF. The CDR3 DNA follows: TGTGCCAGCAGCTTAGGGTGGACACAAGCTTTCTTT.